This T cell receptor (beta chain) was documented in a study of beta chain features in type 1 diabetes. Points from the study as a whole: The question of HLA type influencing TCRB rearrangement was one that remained unresolved here. Patients' naive, central memory and Treg TCRB repertoires seemed closer to one another than those of healthy donors.

This clone has a handful of counts. Its antigen is unidentified. In germline, CDR1 is SEHNR, CDR2 FQNEAQ (reference sequence). The CDR3 totals 15 residues. Trimming cost V 4 bases and J 7 bases; bases outside gene matches: 10. The study reverse transcribed the entire isolated RNA, so it sequenced expressed TCRB transcripts. Assay: immunoSEQ multiplex PCR; the TCRdb copy retains only in-frame clones and omits some. The table lists under 400,000 clones, around 13% of them singletons. The TCR sequence derives from a man aged 18 to 30 in good health. Sequencing was done on a sample of naive CD4+ T cells from blood. This chain joins TRBV7-9 and TRBJ2-1; 7 bases are shared with TRBD2. CDR3 amino acids: CASSSVEGGRNEQFF. CDR3 sequence (DNA): TGTGCCAGCAGCTCTGTGGAGGGAGGGCGAAATGAGCAGTTCTTC.